One and the same sample provided the 17 T cell receptor beta chains below, sequenced in a study of blood T cells in healthy people across ages. Next came a second PCR, run for about 7 to 11 cycles, which used a sample-barcoded 5' primer along with a J-beta primer mix. TCRdb redid the calling of the 5' RACE reads with MiXCR, one entry per CDR3 protein. The profile covers roughly 800,000 distinct CDR3 sequences, with about three fifths appearing a single time and approximately 20% taken by the ten largest. The sample consisted of blood. The receptors come from a man younger than 40 in good health.

The rearrangement uses TRBV5-1 and TRBJ1-5; D may be TRBD1 (5 bases). Trimming left V 0 bases short and J 5 bases short, with 9 bases between. Germline-derived CDR1 and CDR2 are SGHRS and YFSETQ. The CDR3 spans 14 residues. DNA for the CDR3: TGCGCCAGCAGCTTGGGCGCGGGGGATCAGCCCCAGCATTTT. Its protein is CASSLGAGDQPQHF.

This CDR3 is CASSSPSGSISYEQYF. Written as DNA, the CDR3 is TGTGCCAGCAGTTCCCCTAGCGGGAGTATTTCCTACGAGCAGTACTTC. The chain is built from TRBV27 and TRBJ2-4; the match to TRBD2 covers 10 bases. Matching the DNA end better, TRBJ2-7 makes the J call doubtful. The CDR3 runs to 16 residues. Germline CDR1 and CDR2: MNHEY and SMNVEV (reference sequence).

DNA of the CDR3: TGTGCCAGCAAACAGGGGACAGATACGCAGTATTTT. It specifies CASKQGTDTQYF. V is TRBV2 and J is TRBJ2-3; 7 bases map to TRBD1. V gave up 7 bases and J gave up 3 bases; unmatched junction bases: 1. The CDR3 is 12 amino acids. Germline V lookup: CDR1 SNHLY, CDR2 FYNNEI.

The chain has TRBV5-1 and TRBJ2-1; TRBD2 matches 11 bases. After removal of 4 bases from V and 8 bases from J, the junction contained 14 bases not matched to a gene. There are 17 residues in the CDR3. Germline V gene data show CDR1 as SGHRS and CDR2 as YFSETQ. The DNA for the CDR3 is TGCGCCAGCAGCCCCTGGCTTAGCGGGAGGGCCGGGGATGAGCAGTTCTTC. Protein product: CASSPWLSGRAGDEQFF. Full variable domain (remainder filled in from reference TRBV5-1 and TRBJ2-1): KAGVTQTPRYLIKTRGQQVTLSCSPISGHRSVSWYQQTPGQGLQFLFEYFSETQRNKGNFPGRFSGRQFSNSRSEMNVSTLELGDSALYLCASSPWLSGRAGDEQFFGPGTRLTVL.

This clonotype appeared a few times. This chain connects TRBV18 to TRBJ2-5; TRBD2 agrees at 9 bases. Per the germline V gene, CDR1 is KGHSH and CDR2 is LQKENI. V lost 3 bases to trimming and J lost 1 base; unmatched junction nucleotides: 9. This CDR3 contains 17 residues. The CDR3 DNA reads as TGTGCCAGCTCACCGGGACTAGCCCGACTCCCCCAAGAGACCCAGTACTTC. Amino acids: CASSPGLARLPQETQYF.

This clonotype was detected a few times. This sequence joins TRBV6-5 and TRBJ2-1; 12 bases map to TRBD2. After removal of 4 bases from V and 9 bases from J, the junction contained 10 bases not matched to a gene. CDR3 length equals 16 residues. CDR1 and CDR2 from the germline V gene are MNHEY and SVGAGI. In DNA, the CDR3 is TGTGCCAGCAGTTCAAGAGGACTAGCGGGGAAGGGTGAGCAGTTCTTC. Protein sequence: CASSSRGLAGKGEQFF.

The chain links TRBV15 to TRBJ2-5; the D gene could be TRBD1 or TRBD2 (5 bases each). Trimming took off 3 bases at V and 2 bases at J, with 13 bases between the two ends. There are 15 residues in the CDR3. Germline V gene sequence: CDR1 LNHNV, CDR2 YYDKDF (reference sequence). CDR3 coding DNA: TGTGCCACCAGCAGCGGGGACGGAGCACAAGAGACCCAGTACTTC. This translates into CATSSGDGAQETQYF. The full variable domain, with the rest looked up from reference TRBV15 and TRBJ2-5, is DAMVIQNPRYQVTQFGKPVTLSCSQTLNHNVMYWYQQKSSQAPKLLFHYYDKDFNNEADTPDNFQSRRPNTSFCFLDIRSPGLGDTAMYLCATSSGDGAQETQYFGPGTRLLVL.

The chain combines TRBV29-1 with TRBJ1-2; D might be TRBD1 (6 bases). Trimming took off 7 bases at V and 4 bases at J, with 22 bases between the two ends. This CDR3 has 15 residues. Germline assignment: CDR1 SQVTM and CDR2 ANQGSEA. The CDR3 protein is CSAAPGGQGRYGYTF. The CDR3 nucleotides read TGCAGCGCCGCCCCGGGGGGCCAAGGTCGCTATGGCTACACCTTC.

This clonotype was found a few times. The J gene is TRBJ1-6, the V gene TRBV5-1, with TRBD1 identical over 8 bases. The germline V gene has CDR1 SGHRS and CDR2 YFSETQ. The V gene end was trimmed by 2 bases and the J gene end by 8 bases; junction bases not matched to a gene: 3. The CDR3 runs to 14 residues. The chain's CDR3 is CASSFQGADSPLHF. The CDR3 DNA reads TGCGCCAGCAGCTTTCAGGGGGCGGATTCACCCCTCCACTTT.

The chain carries TRBV14 and TRBJ2-7; the D gene is possibly TRBD1 (5 bases). V dropped 6 bases and J dropped 2 bases, with 11 bases sitting between them. The CDR3 sequence is 13 residues long. Per the germline V gene, CDR1 is SGHDN and CDR2 is FVKESK. As DNA, the CDR3 is TGTGCCAGCAGGCCGACAGCCCCCTACGAGCAGTACTTC. Protein product: CASRPTAPYEQYF. The whole variable domain, remainder taken from reference TRBV14 and TRBJ2-7, is EAGVTQFPSHSVIEKGQTVTLRCDPISGHDNLYWYRRVMGKEIKFLLHFVKESKQDESGMPNNRFLAERTGGTYSTLKVQPAELEDSGVYFCASRPTAPYEQYFGPGTRLTVT.

This clonotype has only a few counts. The rearrangement joins TRBV9 to TRBJ1-2; D is unclear. The CDR3 totals 12 residues. Germline CDR1 SGDLS, CDR2 YYNGEE. V shed 2 bases and J shed 6 bases, with 8 bases lying between them. The CDR3 loop is CASSVPPDGYTF. The CDR3 nucleotides read TGTGCCAGCAGCGTCCCCCCGGATGGCTACACCTTC.

CDR3 protein: CASNTGPSTGELFF. CDR3 nucleotide sequence: TGTGCCAGCAACACGGGGCCCTCCACCGGGGAGCTGTTTTTT. J is TRBJ2-2 and V is TRBV2; D might be TRBD1 or TRBD2, each matching 5 bases. Germline V gene lookup returns CDR1 SNHLY and CDR2 FYNNEI. Trimming stripped 7 bases from V and 4 bases from J, with 13 bases between. CDR3 size: 14 residues.

The chain has TRBV6-2 or TRBV6-3 and TRBJ1-1, with 8 positions matching TRBD1. The CDR3 runs 14 residues. V trimming: 5 bases; J trimming: 1 base; junction bases outside the gene matches: 3. Germline V gene sequence: CDR1 MNHEY, CDR2 SVGEGT. In DNA, the CDR3 is TGTGCCAGCAGTGGACAGGGCCGGAACACTGAAGCTTTCTTT. Translation gives CASSGQGRNTEAFF.

This CDR3 is CASSVGSGGVYEQFF. In nucleotides, the CDR3 is TGTGCCAGCAGCGTAGGTAGCGGGGGTGTCTATGAGCAGTTCTTC. The chain has TRBV9 and TRBJ2-1, with 9 bases lining up with TRBD2. From germline, CDR1 is SGDLS and CDR2 YYNGEE. Trimming cost V 0 bases and J 8 bases; bases outside gene matches: 6. This CDR3 region has 15 residues. Full variable domain (remainder filled in from reference TRBV9 and TRBJ2-1): DSGVTQTPKHLITATGQRVTLRCSPRSGDLSVYWYQQSLDQGLQFLIQYYNGEERAKGNILERFSAQQFPDLHSELNLSSLELGDSALYFCASSVGSGGVYEQFFGPGTRLTVL.

J is TRBJ2-7 and V is TRBV29-1, with unresolved D. Looked up from germline, CDR1 is SQVTM and CDR2 is ANQGSEA. The V gene lost 7 bases and the J gene lost 6 bases, with 19 bases spanning the gap. CDR3 length: 13 amino acids. The CDR3 loop reads CSAHGVGTVEQYF. The CDR3 nucleotides are TGCAGCGCCCACGGCGTGGGAACGGTCGAGCAGTACTTC.

The chain links TRBV7-2 to TRBJ2-7; 9 bases align to TRBD1. This CDR3 is built from 15 residues. Germline V lookup: CDR1 SGHTA, CDR2 FQGNSA. V lost 5 bases and J lost 1; bases outside the gene matches: 6. The CDR3 sequence is CASSRTGTGSYEQYF. The CDR3 region has the DNA TGTGCCAGCAGCCGTACCGGGACAGGGTCCTACGAGCAGTACTTC. Supplemented by reference TRBV7-2 and TRBJ2-7, the full variable domain reads GAGVSQSPSNKVTEKGKDVELRCDPISGHTALYWYRQSLGQGLEFLIYFQGNSAPDKSGLPSDRFSAERTGGSVSTLTIQRTQQEDSAVYLCASSRTGTGSYEQYFGPGTRLTVT.

To note about this clonotype: This may arise from a read error, as a much more abundant clone is one base away. This chain uses TRBV7-2 with TRBJ2-5, with D unresolved. The J call could be wrong; TRBJ2-7 is a better fit for the DNA end. Germline CDR1 SGHTA, CDR2 FQGNSA. The CDR3 is 12 residues long. CDR3 in amino acids: CASSSNTYEQYF. CDR3 DNA: TGTGCCAGCAGCTCAAATACCTACGAGCAGTACTTC.